This T cell receptor (beta chain) was recovered during a study of blood T cell repertoires in COVID-19. About the research overall: Collection of acute and convalescent COVID-19 samples took place in the United States, Italy and Spain. T cells, B-cell-depleted T cells, or PBMCs supplied cDNA or gDNA.

Per the authors' pipeline: Amplifying reference gene primers gave estimates of nucleated cell counts. Data came from immunoSEQ multiplex PCR; TCRdb stores just in-frame clones and leaves some out. The V and J calls and clone size come from that table; D and trimming were worked out from the DNA. Of more than 95,000 clones in the sample, about four fifths were seen once. Germline V gene lookup returns CDR1 SQVTM and CDR2 ANQGSEA. The CDR3 length is 13 residues. The J segment lost 6 bases and the V segment lost 7 bases, leaving 9 bases of the junction unmatched. Input material: peripheral blood. The clonotype originates from an elderly woman with acute or convalescent COVID-19. The J gene is TRBJ2-4, the V gene TRBV29-1; TRBD2 aligns across 7 bases. This CDR3 reads CSGREGARNIQYF. CDR3 nucleotide sequence: TGCAGCGGGAGGGAGGGAGCAAGAAACATTCAGTACTTC.